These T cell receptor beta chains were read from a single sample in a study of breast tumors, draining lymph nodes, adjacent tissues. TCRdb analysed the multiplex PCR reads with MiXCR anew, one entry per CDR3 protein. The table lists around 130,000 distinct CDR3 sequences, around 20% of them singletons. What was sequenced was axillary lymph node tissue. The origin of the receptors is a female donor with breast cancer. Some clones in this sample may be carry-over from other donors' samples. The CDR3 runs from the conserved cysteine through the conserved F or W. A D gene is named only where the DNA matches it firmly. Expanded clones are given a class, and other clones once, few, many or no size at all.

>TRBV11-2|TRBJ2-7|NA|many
TGTGCCAGCAGCTTAGGACTAGGTCACTCCTACGAGCAGTACTTC
CASSLGLGHSYEQYF
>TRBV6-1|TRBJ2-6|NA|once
TGTGCCAGCAGTGGATGGGGCAGTCACTCTGGGGCCAACGTCCTGACTTTC
CASSGWGSHSGANVLTF
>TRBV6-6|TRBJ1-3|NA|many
TGTGCCAGCACCACCGGGACGCTAGGAAACACCATATATTTT
CASTTGTLGNTIYF
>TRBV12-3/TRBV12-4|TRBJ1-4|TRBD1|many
TGTGCCAGCAGTTCCGGGACAGGGACTGCAACTAATGAAAAACTGTTTTTT
CASSSGTGTATNEKLFF
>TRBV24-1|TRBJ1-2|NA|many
TGTGCCACCAGTGATGGGGGCCATAACTATGGCTACACCTTC
CATSDGGHNYGYTF
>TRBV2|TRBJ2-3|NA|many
TGTGCCAGCACCGATAGGGTCATAAGGGTCTCAGATACGCAGTATTTT
CASTDRVIRVSDTQYF
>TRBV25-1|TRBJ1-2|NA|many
TGTGCCAGCAGTGAATGGACAGTAGGCAACTATGGCTACACCTTC
CASSEWTVGNYGYTF
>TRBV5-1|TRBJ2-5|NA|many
TGCGCCAGCAGCAGCCGGATGGGGGGCATGGAGACCCAGTACTTC
CASSSRMGGMETQYF
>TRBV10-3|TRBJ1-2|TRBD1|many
TGTGCCATCAGGACAGGGGGCTGGGAAGGCTACACCTTC
CAIRTGGWEGYTF
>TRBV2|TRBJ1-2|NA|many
TGTGCCAGCAAGATGACAGGCGGAACTAACTATGGCTACACCTTC
CASKMTGGTNYGYTF
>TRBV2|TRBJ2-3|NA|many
TGTGCCAGCAGCGCATTACCAGATACGCAGTATTTT
CASSALPDTQYF
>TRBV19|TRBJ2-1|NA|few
TGTGCCAGTAGTACCGTGGGGACATACAATGAGCAGTTCTTC
CASSTVGTYNEQFF
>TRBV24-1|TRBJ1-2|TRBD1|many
TGTGCCACCAGTGCCGCTGAGGGCAGGGGGGACTATGGCTACACCTTC
CATSAAEGRGDYGYTF
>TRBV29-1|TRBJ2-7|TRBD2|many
TGCAGCGCCGAGGGCGGGACTAGCTCCTACGAGCAGTACTTC
CSAEGGTSSYEQYF
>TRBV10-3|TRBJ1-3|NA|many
TGTGCCATCAGTCTCGCAGGGGCCTCTCCTGGAAACACCATATATTTT
CAISLAGASPGNTIYF
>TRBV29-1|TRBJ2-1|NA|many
TGCAGCGTTGTAAGGTATAGTGAGCAGTTCTTC
CSVVRYSEQFF
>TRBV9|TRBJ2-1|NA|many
TGTGCCAGCAGCGTAGCGGGGAGAGGCTCCTACAATGAGCAGTTCTTC
CASSVAGRGSYNEQFF
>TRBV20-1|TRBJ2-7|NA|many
TGCAGTGCTTCGACAGGATCCCTCTACGAGCAGTACTTC
CSASTGSLYEQYF
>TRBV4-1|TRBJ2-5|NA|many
TGCGCCAGCAGCCAAGCTCGTGAGCTACAAGAGACCCAGTACTTC
CASSQARELQETQYF
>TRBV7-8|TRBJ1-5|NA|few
TGTGCCAGCAGCTTTCAGGGTGTTCAGCCCCAGCATTTT
CASSFQGVQPQHF
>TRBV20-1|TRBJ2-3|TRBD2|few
TGCAGTGCTAGAGCAACTAGCGGGAGTCCCTTTCGCACAGATACGCAGTATTTT
CSARATSGSPFRTDTQYF
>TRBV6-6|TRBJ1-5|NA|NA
TGTGCCAGCAGTTACTCGGGGAGGGCGGGCAATCAGCCCCAGCATTTT
CASSYSGRAGNQPQHF
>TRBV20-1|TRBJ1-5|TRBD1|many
TGCAGTGCTAGTCTCGGGACAGGGTACAATCAGCCCCAGCATTTT
CSASLGTGYNQPQHF
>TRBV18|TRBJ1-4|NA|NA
TGTGCCAGCTCACCAAGGATATCTGGGATCAGTAATGAAAAGCTGTTTTTT
CASSPRISGISNEKLFF
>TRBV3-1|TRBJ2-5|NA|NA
TGTGCCAGCAGCCACTTTCTGGAGACCCAGTACTTC
CASSHFLETQYF
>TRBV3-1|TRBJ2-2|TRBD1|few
TGTGCCAGCAGCTCACACGGACAGGACACCGGGGAGCTGTTTTTT
CASSSHGQDTGELFF
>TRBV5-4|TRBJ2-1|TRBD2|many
TGTGCCAGCAGCGGGGGACTAGCGGTAGACAATGAGCAGTTCTTC
CASSGGLAVDNEQFF
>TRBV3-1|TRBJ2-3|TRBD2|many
TGTGCCAGCAGCCAACTAGCGGGAGGGCCGAGCACAGATACGCAGTATTTT
CASSQLAGGPSTDTQYF
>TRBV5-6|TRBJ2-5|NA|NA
TGTGCCAGCACCCGCTCGTGGGAGACCCAGTACTTC
CASTRSWETQYF
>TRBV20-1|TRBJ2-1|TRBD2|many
TGCAGTGCTAGGGGGTGGGAGGGATTACCGAGCTCCTACAATGAGCAGTTCTTC
CSARGWEGLPSSYNEQFF
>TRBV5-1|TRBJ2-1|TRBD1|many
TGCGCCAGCAGCACCGGACAGGGGGCGGATGAGCAGTTCTTC
CASSTGQGADEQFF
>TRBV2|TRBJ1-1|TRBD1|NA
TGTGCCACGTACCGGGACAGGGGAACTGAAGCTTTCTTT
CATYRDRGTEAFF
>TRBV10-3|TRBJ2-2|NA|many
TGTGCCATCACCGCGGAGCCCGCGACGGGGACCGGGGAGCTGTTTTTT
CAITAEPATGTGELFF
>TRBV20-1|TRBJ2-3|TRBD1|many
TGCAGTGCCAAGGACAGGGGAACGGTTGATACGCAGTATTTT
CSAKDRGTVDTQYF
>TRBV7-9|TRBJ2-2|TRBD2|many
TGTGCCAGCAGCTTCCCGCGGGGAGGGGTGACCGGGGAGCTGTTTTTT
CASSFPRGGVTGELFF
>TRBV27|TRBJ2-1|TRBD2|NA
TGTGCCAGCAGTTTAGTACCCCTACGGGAGGGCCGGTGGGATGAACAGTTCTTC
CASSLVPLREGRWDEQFF
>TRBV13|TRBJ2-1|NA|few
TGTGCCAGCAGCTTAGCCGGATACAATGCGCAGTTCTTC
CASSLAGYNAQFF
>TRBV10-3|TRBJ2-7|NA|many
TGTGCCATCAGTTCCGGGACCTCGAGCTCCTACGAGCAGTACTTC
CAISSGTSSSYEQYF
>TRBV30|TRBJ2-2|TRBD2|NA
TGTGCCTGGAGTTACCCATTAACTAGCGGAGCCCTCGCGAACACCGGGGAGCTGTTTTTT
CAWSYPLTSGALANTGELFF
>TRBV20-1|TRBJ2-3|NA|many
TGCAGTGCTAGACGGTGGGTAAGGTGGGGCGCAATGGATACGCAGTATTTT
CSARRWVRWGAMDTQYF
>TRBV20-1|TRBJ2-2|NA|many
TGCAGTGCTAGAGATCGCGAGAAGGTGGGCGGGGAGCTGTTTTTT
CSARDREKVGGELFF
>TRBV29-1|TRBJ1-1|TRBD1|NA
TGCAGCGTTGAAGGACAGGGTGGTGGGGCTGAAGCTTTCTTT
CSVEGQGGGAEAFF